The 4 T cell receptor beta chains presented below share a single source sample, sequenced in a study of cytomegalovirus exposure and HLA in healthy donors. Libraries were prepared by immunoSEQ multiplex PCR; TCRdb keeps only in-frame clonotypes and omits some of them. Of tens of thousands of clones listed, just over 90% were seen once; the top ten hold about 2.2%. Sequences were obtained from PBMCs. Source of these receptors: a man aged 30 to 45 in good health and CMV-seronegative.

This clone was seen a single time. The same CDR3 also results from other DNA sequences found in this sample. This rearrangement joins TRBV7-2 to TRBJ1-2; 8 bases match TRBD1. The CDR3 is 14 residues long. V dropped 5 bases and J dropped 2; count of bases not matched to a gene: 4. CDR1 and CDR2 (germline): SGHTA, FQGNSA. The CDR3 region has the DNA TGTGCCAGCAGCCTGACAGGGGCGAACTATGGCTACACCTTC. This translates into CASSLTGANYGYTF. Drawing the rest from reference TRBV7-2 and TRBJ1-2, the complete variable domain is GAGVSQSPSNKVTEKGKDVELRCDPISGHTALYWYRQSLGQGLEFLIYFQGNSAPDKSGLPSDRFSAERTGGSVSTLTIQRTQQEDSAVYLCASSLTGANYGYTFGSGTRLTVV.

The chain combines TRBV25-1 with TRBJ2-7; possible D gene TRBD1, 6 bases. The V gene's germline CDR1 is MGHDK and CDR2 SYGVNS. The CDR3 runs 15 residues. The V end lost 3 bases, the J end lost 2 bases, and 14 bases lay between the germline ends. CDR3 amino acids: CASSERGSTTYEQYF. The CDR3 nucleotides read TGTGCCAGCAGTGAGAGGGGGAGTACGACCTACGAGCAGTACTTC.

This chain links TRBV7-9 with TRBJ2-5, with 8 bases identical to TRBD1. The V and J ends lost 6 bases and 0 bases, in that order; junction bases with no gene match: 6. The CDR3 length is 15 residues. CDR1 and CDR2 from the germline V gene are SEHNR and FQNEAQ (reference sequence). The CDR3 region is CASSRTGSNQETQYF. CDR3 nucleotides: TGTGCCAGCAGTCGGACAGGGTCCAACCAAGAGACCCAGTACTTC.

The chain links TRBV5-1 to TRBJ2-2; 7 bases agree with TRBD2. V dropped 0 bases and J dropped 6; count of bases not matched to a gene: 11. Germline assignment: CDR1 SGHRS and CDR2 YFSETQ. CDR3 length: 17 amino acids. CDR3 residues: CASSLERQWSGAGELFF. The CDR3 DNA reads as TGCGCCAGCAGCTTGGAAAGACAATGGAGCGGGGCCGGGGAGCTGTTTTTT.